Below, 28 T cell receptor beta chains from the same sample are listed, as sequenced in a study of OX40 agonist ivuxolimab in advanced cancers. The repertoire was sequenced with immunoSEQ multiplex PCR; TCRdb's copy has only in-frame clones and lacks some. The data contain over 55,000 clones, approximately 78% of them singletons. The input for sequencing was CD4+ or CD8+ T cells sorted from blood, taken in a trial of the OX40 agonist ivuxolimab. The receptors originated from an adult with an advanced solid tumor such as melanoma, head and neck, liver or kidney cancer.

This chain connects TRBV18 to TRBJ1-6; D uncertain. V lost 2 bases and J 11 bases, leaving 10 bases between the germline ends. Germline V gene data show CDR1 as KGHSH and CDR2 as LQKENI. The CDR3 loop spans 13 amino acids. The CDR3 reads CASSPDLAAPLHF. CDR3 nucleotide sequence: TGTGCCAGCTCACCAGACCTAGCCGCACCCCTCCACTTT.

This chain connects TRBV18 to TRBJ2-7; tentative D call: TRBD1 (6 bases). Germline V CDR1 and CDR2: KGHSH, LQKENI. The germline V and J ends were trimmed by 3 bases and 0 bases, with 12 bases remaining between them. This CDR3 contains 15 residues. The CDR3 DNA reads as TGTGCCAGCTCACCCAGGACAGAAGCCTCCTACGAGCAGTACTTC. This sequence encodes CASSPRTEASYEQYF.

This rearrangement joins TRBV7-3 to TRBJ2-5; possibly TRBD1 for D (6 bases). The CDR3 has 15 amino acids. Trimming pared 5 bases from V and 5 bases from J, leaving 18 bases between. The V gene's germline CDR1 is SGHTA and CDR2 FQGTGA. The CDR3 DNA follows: TGTGCCAGCAGCCCAGCCCCAGGGGCCGGGGAGACCCAGTACTTC. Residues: CASSPAPGAGETQYF.

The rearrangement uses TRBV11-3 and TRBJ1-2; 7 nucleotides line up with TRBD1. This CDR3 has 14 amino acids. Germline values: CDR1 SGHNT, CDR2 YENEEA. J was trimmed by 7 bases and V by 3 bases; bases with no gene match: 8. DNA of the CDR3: TGTGCCAGCAGCTTTTCGACAGGGAGCTCTGGCTACACCTTC. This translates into CASSFSTGSSGYTF. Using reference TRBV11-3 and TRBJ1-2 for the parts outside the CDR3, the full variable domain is EAGVVQSPRYKIIEKKQPVAFWCNPISGHNTLYWYLQNLGQGPELLIRYENEEAVDDSQLPKDRFSAERLKGVDSTLKIQPAELGDSAVYLCASSFSTGSSGYTFGSGTRLTVV.

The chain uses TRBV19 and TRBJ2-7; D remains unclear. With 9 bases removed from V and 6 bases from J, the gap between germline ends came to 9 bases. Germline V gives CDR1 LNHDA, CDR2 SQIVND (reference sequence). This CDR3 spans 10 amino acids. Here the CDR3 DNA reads TGTGCCAGGCGAGGTGCCGAGCAGTACGTC. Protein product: CARRGAEQYV.

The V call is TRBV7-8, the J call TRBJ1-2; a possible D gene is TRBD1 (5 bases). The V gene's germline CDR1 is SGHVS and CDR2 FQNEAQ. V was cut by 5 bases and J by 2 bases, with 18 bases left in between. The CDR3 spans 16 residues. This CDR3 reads CASSHTAGLANYGYTF. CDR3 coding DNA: TGTGCCAGCAGCCATACGGCAGGGTTAGCGAACTATGGCTACACCTTC.

The CDR3 loop reads CASSPGGAWGNEQFF. The CDR3 DNA sequence: TGTGCCAGCAGCCCAGGAGGGGCCTGGGGCAATGAGCAGTTCTTC. The gene calls are TRBV7-9 and TRBJ2-1; tentative D call: TRBD2 (6 bases). V gave up 5 bases and J gave up 6 bases, with 17 bases separating them. CDR1 SEHNR and CDR2 FQNEAQ come from the germline V gene (reference sequence). This CDR3 is built from 15 residues.

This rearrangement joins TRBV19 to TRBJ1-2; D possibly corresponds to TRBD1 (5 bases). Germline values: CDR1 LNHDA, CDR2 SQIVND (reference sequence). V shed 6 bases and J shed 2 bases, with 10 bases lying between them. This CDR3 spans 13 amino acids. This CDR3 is CASSLRANYGYTF. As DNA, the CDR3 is TGTGCCAGTAGCCTCAGGGCGAACTATGGCTACACCTTC.

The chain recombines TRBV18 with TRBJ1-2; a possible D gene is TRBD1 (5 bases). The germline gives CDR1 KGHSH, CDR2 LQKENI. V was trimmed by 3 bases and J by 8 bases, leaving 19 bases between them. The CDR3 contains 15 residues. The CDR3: CASSPGGSAGAGYTF. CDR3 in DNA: TGTGCCAGCTCACCTGGCGGTTCCGCCGGGGCGGGCTACACCTTC.

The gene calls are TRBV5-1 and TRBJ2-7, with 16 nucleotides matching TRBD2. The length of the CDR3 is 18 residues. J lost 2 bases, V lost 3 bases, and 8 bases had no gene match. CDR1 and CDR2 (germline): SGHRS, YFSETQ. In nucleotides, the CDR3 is TGCGCCAGCAGCTCTATCACCGGGACTAGCGGGAGGGCCTACGAGCAGTACTTC. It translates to CASSSITGTSGRAYEQYF.

CDR3 amino acids: CASSQDFRDEQFF. The CDR3, as DNA: TGTGCCAGCAGCCAAGATTTTAGGGATGAGCAGTTCTTC. This chain connects TRBV4-2 to TRBJ2-1; D gene uncertain. The V and J ends lost 0 bases and 8 bases respectively, with 8 bases between them. Germline values: CDR1 LGHNA, CDR2 YNFKEQ. The CDR3 has 13 amino acids.

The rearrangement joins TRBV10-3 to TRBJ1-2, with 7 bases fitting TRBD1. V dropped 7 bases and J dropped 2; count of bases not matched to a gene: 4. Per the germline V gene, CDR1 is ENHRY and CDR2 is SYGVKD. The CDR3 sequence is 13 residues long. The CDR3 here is CAITTTGNYGYTF. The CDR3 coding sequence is TGTGCCATCACTACGACAGGGAACTATGGCTACACCTTC.

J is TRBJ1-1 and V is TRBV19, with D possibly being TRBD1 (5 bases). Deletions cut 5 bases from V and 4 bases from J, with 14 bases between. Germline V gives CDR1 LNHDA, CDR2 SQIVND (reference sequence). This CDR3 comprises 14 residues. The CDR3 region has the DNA TGTGCCAGTAGTTTAGCCCCAGGGCCCACTGAAGCTTTCTTT. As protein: CASSLAPGPTEAFF. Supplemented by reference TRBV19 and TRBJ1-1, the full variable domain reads DGGITQSPKYLFRKEGQNVTLSCEQNLNHDAMYWYRQDPGQGLRLIYYSQIVNDFQKGDIAEGYSVSREKKESFPLTVTSAQKNPTAFYLCASSLAPGPTEAFFGQGTRLTVV.

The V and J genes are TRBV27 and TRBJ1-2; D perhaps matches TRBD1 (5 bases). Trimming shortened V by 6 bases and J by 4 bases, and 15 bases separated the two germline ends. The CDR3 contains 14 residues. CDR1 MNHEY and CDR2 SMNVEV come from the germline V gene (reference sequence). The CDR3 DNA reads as TGTGCCAGCAGGGAAAGGGGCCGTAGCTATGGCTACACCTTC. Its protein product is CASRERGRSYGYTF.

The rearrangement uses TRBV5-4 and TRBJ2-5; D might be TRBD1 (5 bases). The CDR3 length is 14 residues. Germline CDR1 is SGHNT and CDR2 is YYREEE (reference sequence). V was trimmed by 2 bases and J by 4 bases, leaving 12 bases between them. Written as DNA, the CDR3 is TGTGCCAGCAGCTTTGTGGGGCTGGGAGAGACCCAGTACTTC. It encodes CASSFVGLGETQYF.

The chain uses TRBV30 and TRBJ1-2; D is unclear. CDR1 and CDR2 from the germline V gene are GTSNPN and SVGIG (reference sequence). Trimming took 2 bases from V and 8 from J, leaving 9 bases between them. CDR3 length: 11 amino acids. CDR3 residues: CAWSIARGYTF. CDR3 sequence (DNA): TGTGCCTGGAGTATCGCGCGAGGCTACACCTTC.

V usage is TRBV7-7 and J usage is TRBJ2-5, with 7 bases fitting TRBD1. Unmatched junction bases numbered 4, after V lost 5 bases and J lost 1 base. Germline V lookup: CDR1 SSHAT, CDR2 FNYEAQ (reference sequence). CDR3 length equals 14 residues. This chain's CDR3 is CASSLRGIQETQYF. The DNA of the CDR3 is TGTGCCAGCAGCCTCAGGGGGATCCAAGAGACCCAGTACTTC.

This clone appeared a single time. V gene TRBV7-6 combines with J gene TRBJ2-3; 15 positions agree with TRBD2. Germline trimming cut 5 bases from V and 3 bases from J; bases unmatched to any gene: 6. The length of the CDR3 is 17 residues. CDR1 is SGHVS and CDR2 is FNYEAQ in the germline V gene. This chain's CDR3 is CASSAKGTSGRTDTQYF. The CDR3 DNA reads TGTGCCAGCAGCGCCAAGGGGACTAGCGGGAGGACAGATACGCAGTATTTT.

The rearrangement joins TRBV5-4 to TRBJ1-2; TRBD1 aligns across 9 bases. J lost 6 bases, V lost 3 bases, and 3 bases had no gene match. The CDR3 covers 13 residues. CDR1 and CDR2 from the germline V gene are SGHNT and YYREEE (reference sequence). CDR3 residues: CASSSRDRDGYTF. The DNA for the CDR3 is TGTGCCAGCAGCTCCCGGGACAGGGATGGCTACACCTTC.

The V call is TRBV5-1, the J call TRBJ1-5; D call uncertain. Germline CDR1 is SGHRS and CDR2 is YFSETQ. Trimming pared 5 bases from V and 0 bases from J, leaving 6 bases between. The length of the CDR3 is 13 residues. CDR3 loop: CASRENSNQPQHF. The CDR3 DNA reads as TGCGCCAGCAGGGAGAATAGCAATCAGCCCCAGCATTTT.

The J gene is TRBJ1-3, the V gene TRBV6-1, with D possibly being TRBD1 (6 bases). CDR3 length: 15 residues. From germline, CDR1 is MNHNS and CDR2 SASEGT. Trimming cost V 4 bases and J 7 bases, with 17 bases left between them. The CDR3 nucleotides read TGTGCCAGCAGTGTCGGGAACAGGGCCGGGAACACCATATATTTT. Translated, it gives CASSVGNRAGNTIYF.

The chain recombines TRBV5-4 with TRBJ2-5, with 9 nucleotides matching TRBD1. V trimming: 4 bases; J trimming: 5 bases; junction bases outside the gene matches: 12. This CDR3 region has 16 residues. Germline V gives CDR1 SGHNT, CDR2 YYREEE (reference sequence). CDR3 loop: CASSGGTGNAGETQYF. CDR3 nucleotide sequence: TGTGCCAGCAGCGGGGGGACAGGGAATGCAGGGGAGACCCAGTACTTC.

The CDR3 loop is CASSLGPGSSYEQYV. Written as DNA, the CDR3 is TGTGCCAGCAGCTTAGGACCTGGAAGCTCCTACGAGCAGTACGTC. The rearrangement joins TRBV11-3 to TRBJ2-7; D is unclear. Per the germline V gene, CDR1 is SGHNT and CDR2 is YENEEA. V gave up 1 base and J gave up 0 bases, with 10 bases separating them. This CDR3 comprises 15 residues.

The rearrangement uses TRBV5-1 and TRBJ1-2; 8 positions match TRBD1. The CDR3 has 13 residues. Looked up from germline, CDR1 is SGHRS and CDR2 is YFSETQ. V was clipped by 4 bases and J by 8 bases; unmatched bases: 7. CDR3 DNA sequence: TGCGCCAGCAGCGACGGACAGGGTGGCGGCTACACCTTC. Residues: CASSDGQGGGYTF.

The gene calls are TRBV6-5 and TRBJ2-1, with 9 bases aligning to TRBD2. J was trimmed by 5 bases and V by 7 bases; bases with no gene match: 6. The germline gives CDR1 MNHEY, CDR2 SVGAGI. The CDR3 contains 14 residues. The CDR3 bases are TGTGCCAGCATGATTAGCGGGAGCCACAATGAGCAGTTCTTC. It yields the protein CASMISGSHNEQFF.

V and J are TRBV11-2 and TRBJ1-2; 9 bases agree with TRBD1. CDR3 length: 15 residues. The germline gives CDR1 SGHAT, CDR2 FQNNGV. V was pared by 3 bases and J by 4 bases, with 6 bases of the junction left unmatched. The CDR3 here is CASSFGTGQAYGYTF. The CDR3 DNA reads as TGTGCCAGCAGCTTCGGGACAGGGCAGGCCTATGGCTACACCTTC.

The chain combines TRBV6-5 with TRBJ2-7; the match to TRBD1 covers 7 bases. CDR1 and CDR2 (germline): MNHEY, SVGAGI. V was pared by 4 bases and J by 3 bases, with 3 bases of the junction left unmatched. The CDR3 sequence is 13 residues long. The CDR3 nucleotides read TGTGCCAGCAGTTCCCGGGACAGCTACGAGCAGTACTTC. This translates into CASSSRDSYEQYF.

In nucleotides, the CDR3 is TGTGCCAGCTCACCACCTTCGGGAGCGAAAGATACGCAGTATTTT. Amino acid sequence: CASSPPSGAKDTQYF. The chain recombines TRBV18 with TRBJ2-3, with a weak D call TRBD2 (6 bases). The V gene lost 0 bases and the J gene lost 5 bases, with 12 bases spanning the gap. From germline, CDR1 is KGHSH and CDR2 LQKENI. The CDR3 is made up of 15 amino acids.